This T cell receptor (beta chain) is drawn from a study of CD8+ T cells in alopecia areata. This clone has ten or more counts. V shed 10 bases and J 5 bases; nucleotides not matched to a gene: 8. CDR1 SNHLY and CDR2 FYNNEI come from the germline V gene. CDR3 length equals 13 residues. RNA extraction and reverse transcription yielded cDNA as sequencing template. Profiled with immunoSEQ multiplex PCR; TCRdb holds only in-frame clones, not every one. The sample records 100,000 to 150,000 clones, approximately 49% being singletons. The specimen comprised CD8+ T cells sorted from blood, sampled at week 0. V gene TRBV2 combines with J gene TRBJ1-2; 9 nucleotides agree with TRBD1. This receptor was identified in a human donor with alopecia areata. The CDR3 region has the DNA TGTGCCAAGAAGGACAGGGGATTATATGGCTACACCTTC. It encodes CAKKDRGLYGYTF.